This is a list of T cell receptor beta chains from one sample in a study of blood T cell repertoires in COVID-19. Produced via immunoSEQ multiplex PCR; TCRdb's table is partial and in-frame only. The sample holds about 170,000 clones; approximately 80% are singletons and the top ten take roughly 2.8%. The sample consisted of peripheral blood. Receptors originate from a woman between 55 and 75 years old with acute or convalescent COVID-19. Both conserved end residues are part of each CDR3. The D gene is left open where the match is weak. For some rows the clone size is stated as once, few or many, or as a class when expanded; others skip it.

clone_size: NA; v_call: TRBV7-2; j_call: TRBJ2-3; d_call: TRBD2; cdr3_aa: CAWGGGAPDTQYF; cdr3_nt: TGTGCTTGGGGCGGGGGGGCCCCAGATACGCAGTATTTT
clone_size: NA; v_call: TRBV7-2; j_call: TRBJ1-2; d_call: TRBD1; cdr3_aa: CASSAYGQGGDGYTF; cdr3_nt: TGTGCCAGCAGCGCCTACGGACAGGGCGGGGATGGCTACACCTTC
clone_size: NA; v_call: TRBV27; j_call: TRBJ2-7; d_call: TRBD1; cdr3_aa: CASSRTGGFNSYEQYF; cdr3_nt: TGTGCCAGCAGTCGTACAGGGGGCTTCAACTCCTACGAGCAGTACTTC
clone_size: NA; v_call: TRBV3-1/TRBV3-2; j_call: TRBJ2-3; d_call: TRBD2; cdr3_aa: CASSQLLAGTHGPTDTQYF; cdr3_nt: TGTGCCAGCAGCCAGCTTCTAGCGGGCACCCACGGTCCCACAGATACGCAGTATTTT
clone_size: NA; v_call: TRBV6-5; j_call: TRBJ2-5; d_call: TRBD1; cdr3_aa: CASSYSYRGQETQYF; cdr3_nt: TGTGCCAGCAGTTACTCGTACAGGGGGCAAGAGACCCAGTACTTC
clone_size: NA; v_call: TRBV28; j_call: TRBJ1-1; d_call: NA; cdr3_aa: CASSFPAYREHTEAFF; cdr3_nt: TGTGCCAGCAGTTTCCCAGCTTACAGGGAACACACTGAAGCTTTCTTT
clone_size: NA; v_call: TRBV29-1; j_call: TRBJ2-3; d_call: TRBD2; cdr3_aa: CSVKRGGTDTQYF; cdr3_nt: TGCAGCGTTAAGCGGGGGGGCACAGATACGCAGTATTTT
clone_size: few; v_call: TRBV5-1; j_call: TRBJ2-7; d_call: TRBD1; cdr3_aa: CASSKRQGAYEQYF; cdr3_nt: TGCGCCAGCAGCAAAAGACAGGGGGCCTACGAGCAGTACTTC
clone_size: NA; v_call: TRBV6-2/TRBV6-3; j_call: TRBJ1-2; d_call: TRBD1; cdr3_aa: CASSSGTGVSNYGYTF; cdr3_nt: TGTGCCAGCAGTTCCGGGACAGGGGTCTCCAACTATGGCTACACCTTC
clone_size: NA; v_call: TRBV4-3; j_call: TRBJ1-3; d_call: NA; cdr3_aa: CASSHDRMRGTIYF; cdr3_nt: TGCGCCAGCAGCCATGACAGGATGAGAGGCACCATATATTTT
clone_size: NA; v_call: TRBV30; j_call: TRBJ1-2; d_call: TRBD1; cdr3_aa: CAWSSYGTGRNYGYTF; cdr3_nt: TGTGCCTGGAGTTCGTACGGGACAGGGCGTAACTATGGCTACACCTTC
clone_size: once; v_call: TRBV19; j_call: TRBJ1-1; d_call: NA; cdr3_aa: CASSIALRGNTEAFF; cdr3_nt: TGTGCCAGTAGTATAGCCCTCAGGGGGAACACTGAAGCTTTCTTT
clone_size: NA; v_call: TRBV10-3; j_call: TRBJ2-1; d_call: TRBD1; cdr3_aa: CAISEGTGGTNNEQFF; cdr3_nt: TGTGCCATCAGTGAGGGGACAGGGGGGACGAACAATGAGCAGTTCTTC
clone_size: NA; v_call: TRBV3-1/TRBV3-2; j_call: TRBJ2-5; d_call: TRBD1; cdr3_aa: CASSQGRTGEETQYF; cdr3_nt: TGTGCCAGCAGCCAAGGTCGGACAGGCGAAGAGACCCAGTACTTC
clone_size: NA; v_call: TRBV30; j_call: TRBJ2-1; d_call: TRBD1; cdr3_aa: CAYLRDRGFLYNEQFF; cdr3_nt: TGTGCCTACCTCCGGGACAGGGGGTTCCTCTACAATGAGCAGTTCTTC
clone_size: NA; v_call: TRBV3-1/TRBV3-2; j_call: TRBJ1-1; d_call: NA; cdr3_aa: CASSQSAGRTEAFF; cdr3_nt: TGTGCCAGCAGCCAGTCCGCAGGGAGGACTGAAGCTTTCTTT
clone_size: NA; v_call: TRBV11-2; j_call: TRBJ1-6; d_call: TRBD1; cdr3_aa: CASSPGTGGVNNSPLHF; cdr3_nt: TGTGCCAGCAGCCCCGGGACAGGGGGTGTCAATAATTCACCCCTCCACTTT
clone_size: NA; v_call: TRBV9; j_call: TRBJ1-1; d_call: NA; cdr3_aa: CASSVDSSGEAFF; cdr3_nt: TGTGCCAGCAGCGTAGACAGTTCCGGAGAAGCTTTCTTT
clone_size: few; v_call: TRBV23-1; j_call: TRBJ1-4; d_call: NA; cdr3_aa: CASSPPVDSATNEKLFF; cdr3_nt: TGCGCCAGCAGTCCCCCCGTCGACAGTGCAACTAATGAAAAACTGTTTTTT
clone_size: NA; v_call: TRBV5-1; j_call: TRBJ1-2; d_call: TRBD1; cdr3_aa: CASSIRTGNYGYTF; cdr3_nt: TGCGCCAGCAGCATACGGACAGGGAACTATGGCTACACCTTC
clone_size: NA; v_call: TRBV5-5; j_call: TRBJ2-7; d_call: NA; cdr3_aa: CASSLAPQGLQYF; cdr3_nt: TGTGCCAGCAGCTTGGCCCCACAGGGTTTGCAGTACTTC
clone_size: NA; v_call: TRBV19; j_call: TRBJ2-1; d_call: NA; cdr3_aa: CASSSRDYNEQFF; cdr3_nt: TGTGCCAGTAGTAGCCGAGATTACAATGAGCAGTTCTTC
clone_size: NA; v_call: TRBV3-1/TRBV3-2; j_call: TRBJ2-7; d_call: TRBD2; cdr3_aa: CASTLTSGGLYEQYF; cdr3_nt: TGTGCCAGCACCTTGACTAGCGGGGGCCTCTACGAGCAGTACTTC
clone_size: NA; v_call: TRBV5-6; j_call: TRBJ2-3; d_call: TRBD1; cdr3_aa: CASSLGQGTADTQYF; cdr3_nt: TGTGCCAGCAGCTTGGGACAGGGGACGGCAGATACGCAGTATTTT
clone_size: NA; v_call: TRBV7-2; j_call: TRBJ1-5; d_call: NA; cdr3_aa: CASSPQSGIRSQPQHF; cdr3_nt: TGTGCCAGCAGCCCCCAGTCAGGGATCCGGAGTCAGCCCCAGCATTTT
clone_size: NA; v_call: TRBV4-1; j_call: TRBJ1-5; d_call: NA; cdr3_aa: CASSQGGINQPQHF; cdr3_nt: TGCGCCAGCAGCCAAGGAGGGATCAATCAGCCCCAGCATTTT
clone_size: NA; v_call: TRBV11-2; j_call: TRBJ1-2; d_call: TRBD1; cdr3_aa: CASSRRGQGTSRYTF; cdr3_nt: TGTGCCAGCAGCCGTAGAGGACAGGGGACTTCACGCTACACCTTC
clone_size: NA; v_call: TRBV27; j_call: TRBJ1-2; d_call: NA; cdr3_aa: CASSFWGDYGYTF; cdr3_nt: TGTGCCAGCAGTTTTTGGGGAGACTATGGCTACACCTTC
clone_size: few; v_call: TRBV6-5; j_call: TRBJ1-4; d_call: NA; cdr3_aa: CASVRSVAVEKLFF; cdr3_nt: TGTGCCAGCGTCCGTTCTGTAGCTGTGGAAAAACTGTTTTTT
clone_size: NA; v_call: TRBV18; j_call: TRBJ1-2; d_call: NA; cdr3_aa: CASSPIREPNYGYTF; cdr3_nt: TGTGCCAGCTCACCAATCCGGGAACCTAACTATGGCTACACCTTC
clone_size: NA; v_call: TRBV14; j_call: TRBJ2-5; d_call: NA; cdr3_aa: CASSPGGTRTQYF; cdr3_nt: TGTGCCAGCAGTCCGGGGGGCACAAGGACCCAGTACTTC
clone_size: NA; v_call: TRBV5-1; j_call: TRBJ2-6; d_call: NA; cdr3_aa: CASSLSTGANVLTF; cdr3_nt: TGCGCCAGCAGCTTGTCAACTGGGGCCAACGTCCTGACTTTC
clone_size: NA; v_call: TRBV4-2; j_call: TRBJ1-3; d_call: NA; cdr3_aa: CASSQEEGGAGNTIYF; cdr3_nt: TGTGCCAGCAGCCAAGAGGAAGGGGGTGCTGGAAACACCATATATTTT
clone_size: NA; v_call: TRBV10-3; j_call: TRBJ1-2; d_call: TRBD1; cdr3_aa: CAISGTGEGYTF; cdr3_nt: TGTGCCATCAGTGGGACAGGGGAGGGCTACACCTTC
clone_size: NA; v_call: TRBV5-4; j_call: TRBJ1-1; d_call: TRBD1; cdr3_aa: CASSDHRGLNTEAFF; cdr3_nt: TGTGCCAGCAGCGATCACAGGGGTTTGAACACTGAAGCTTTCTTT
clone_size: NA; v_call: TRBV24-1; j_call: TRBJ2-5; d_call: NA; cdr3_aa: CATSDSGDQETQYF; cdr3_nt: TGTGCCACCAGTGATTCAGGGGACCAAGAGACCCAGTACTTC
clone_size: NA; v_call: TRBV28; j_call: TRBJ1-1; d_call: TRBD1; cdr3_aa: CASSLQGAGTEAFF; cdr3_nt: TGTGCCAGCAGTTTACAGGGGGCTGGCACTGAAGCTTTCTTT
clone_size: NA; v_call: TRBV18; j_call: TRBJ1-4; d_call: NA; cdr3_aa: CASSRDIGANEKLFF; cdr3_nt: TGTGCCAGCTCCAGGGATATTGGGGCTAATGAAAAACTGTTTTTT
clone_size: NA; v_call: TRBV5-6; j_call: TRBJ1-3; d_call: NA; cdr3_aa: CASSLGQISGNTIYF; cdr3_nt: TGTGCCAGCAGCTTGGGACAGATCTCTGGAAACACCATATATTTT
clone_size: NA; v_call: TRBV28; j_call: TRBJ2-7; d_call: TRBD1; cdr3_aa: CASSYRTGAYEQYF; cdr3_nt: TGTGCCAGCAGTTATAGGACAGGGGCCTACGAGCAGTACTTC
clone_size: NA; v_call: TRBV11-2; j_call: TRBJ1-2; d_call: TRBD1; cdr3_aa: CASSSVGQTNYGYTF; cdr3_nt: TGTGCCAGCAGCTCAGTGGGACAGACTAACTATGGCTACACCTTC
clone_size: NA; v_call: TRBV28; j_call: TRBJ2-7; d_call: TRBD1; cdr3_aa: CASSLPGQGSYEQYF; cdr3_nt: TGTGCCAGCAGTTTACCGGGACAGGGCTCCTACGAGCAGTACTTC
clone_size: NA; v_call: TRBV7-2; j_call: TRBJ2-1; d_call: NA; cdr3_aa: CASSPQLGLAHNEQFF; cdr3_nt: TGTGCCAGCAGCCCTCAGTTGGGCCTGGCCCACAATGAGCAGTTCTTC
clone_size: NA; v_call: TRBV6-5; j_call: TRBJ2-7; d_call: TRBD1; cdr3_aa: CASSPPGQLYEQYF; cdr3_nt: TGTGCCAGCAGTCCACCGGGACAGCTATACGAGCAGTACTTC
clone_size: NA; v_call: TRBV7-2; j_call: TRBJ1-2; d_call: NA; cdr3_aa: CASSSQPGNYGYTF; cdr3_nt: TGTGCCAGCAGTTCACAGCCGGGAAACTATGGCTACACCTTC
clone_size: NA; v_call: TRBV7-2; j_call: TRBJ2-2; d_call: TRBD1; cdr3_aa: CASSFNRGTGELFF; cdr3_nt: TGTGCCAGCAGCTTCAACAGGGGAACCGGGGAGCTGTTTTTT
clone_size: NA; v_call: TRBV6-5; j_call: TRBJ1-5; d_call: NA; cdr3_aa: CASRSTPYSNQPQHF; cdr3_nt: TGTGCCAGCAGATCGACACCTTATAGCAATCAGCCCCAGCATTTT
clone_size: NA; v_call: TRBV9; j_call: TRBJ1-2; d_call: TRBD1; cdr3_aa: CASSVDVTGIYGYTF; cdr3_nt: TGTGCCAGCAGCGTAGACGTGACAGGGATCTATGGCTACACCTTC
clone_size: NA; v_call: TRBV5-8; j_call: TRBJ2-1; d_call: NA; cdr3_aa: CASSLQGRSYNEQFF; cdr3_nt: TGTGCCAGCAGCTTACAGGGTCGGAGCTACAATGAGCAGTTCTTC
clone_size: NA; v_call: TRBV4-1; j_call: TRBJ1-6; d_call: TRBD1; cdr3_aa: CASSQGLTGAKNSPLHF; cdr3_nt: TGCGCCAGCAGCCAAGGATTAACAGGGGCGAAGAATTCACCCCTCCACTTT
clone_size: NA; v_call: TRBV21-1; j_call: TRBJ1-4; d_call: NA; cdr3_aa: CASSTWGGAKTNEKLFF; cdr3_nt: TGTGCCAGCAGCACCTGGGGGGGGGCTAAAACTAATGAAAAACTGTTTTTT
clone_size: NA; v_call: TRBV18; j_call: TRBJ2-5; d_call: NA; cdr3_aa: CASSFVQETQYF; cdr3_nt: TGTGCCAGCTCATTCGTCCAAGAGACCCAGTACTTC
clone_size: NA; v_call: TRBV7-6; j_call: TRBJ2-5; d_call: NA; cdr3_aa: CASSARTGSEETQYF; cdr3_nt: TGTGCTAGCAGCGCCCGTACAGGGTCCGAAGAGACCCAGTACTTC
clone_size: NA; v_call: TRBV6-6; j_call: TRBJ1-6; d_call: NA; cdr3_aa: CASSPRTVDSPLHF; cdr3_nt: TGTGCCAGCAGTCCTCGGACAGTTGATTCACCCCTCCACTTT
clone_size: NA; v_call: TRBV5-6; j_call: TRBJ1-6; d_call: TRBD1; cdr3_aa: CASSLTRDRGNSPLHF; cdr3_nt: TGTGCCAGCAGCTTAACCCGGGACAGGGGAAATTCACCCCTCCACTTT
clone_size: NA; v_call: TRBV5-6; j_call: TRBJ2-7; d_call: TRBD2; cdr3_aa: CASNPGGGYEQYF; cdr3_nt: TGTGCCAGCAACCCGGGGGGAGGGTACGAGCAGTACTTC
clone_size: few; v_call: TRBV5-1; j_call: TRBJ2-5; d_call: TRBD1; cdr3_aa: CASSPTSGQGETQYF; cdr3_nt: TGCGCCAGCAGCCCCACCTCCGGACAGGGGGAGACCCAGTACTTC
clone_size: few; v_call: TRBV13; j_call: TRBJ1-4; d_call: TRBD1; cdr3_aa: CASSSQEGTVNEKLFF; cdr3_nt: TGTGCCAGCAGCTCCCAAGAGGGGACAGTTAATGAAAAACTGTTTTTT
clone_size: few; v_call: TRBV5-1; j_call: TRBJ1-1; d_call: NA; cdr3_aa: CASGFQGDNTEAFF; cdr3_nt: TGCGCCAGCGGCTTTCAGGGTGATAACACTGAAGCTTTCTTT
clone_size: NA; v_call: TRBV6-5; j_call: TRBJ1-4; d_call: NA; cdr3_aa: CASQGTTNEKLFF; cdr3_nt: TGTGCCAGTCAGGGTACAACTAATGAAAAACTGTTTTTT